The TCR beta chain described here comes from a study of blood T cell repertoires in COVID-19. Study-level information: Collection of acute and convalescent COVID-19 samples took place in the United States, Italy and Spain. Sources were T cells, B-cell-depleted T cells, or PBMCs; the material itself was cDNA or gDNA.

Germline V gene sequence: CDR1 MNHEY, CDR2 SMNVEV (reference sequence). The CDR3 loop spans 13 amino acids. V lost 8 bases to trimming and J lost 0 bases, with 10 bases between them. Original analysis: Reference gene primer amplification gave estimated nucleated cell counts. Data came from immunoSEQ multiplex PCR; TCRdb stores just in-frame clones and leaves some out. The V and J calls and the clone size are those of that table, but D and trimming were determined from the DNA. The data hold over 85,000 clones, with roughly three quarters observed a single time. This clone has more than one count but fewer than ten.

Sample: peripheral blood. This sequence originates from a human donor in a cohort sampled during active COVID-19. V is TRBV27 and J is TRBJ1-1; perhaps TRBD1 as D (5 bases). The CDR3 protein is CASGQQLNTEAFF. The CDR3 DNA reads as TGTGCCAGCGGACAACAATTGAACACTGAAGCTTTCTTT.